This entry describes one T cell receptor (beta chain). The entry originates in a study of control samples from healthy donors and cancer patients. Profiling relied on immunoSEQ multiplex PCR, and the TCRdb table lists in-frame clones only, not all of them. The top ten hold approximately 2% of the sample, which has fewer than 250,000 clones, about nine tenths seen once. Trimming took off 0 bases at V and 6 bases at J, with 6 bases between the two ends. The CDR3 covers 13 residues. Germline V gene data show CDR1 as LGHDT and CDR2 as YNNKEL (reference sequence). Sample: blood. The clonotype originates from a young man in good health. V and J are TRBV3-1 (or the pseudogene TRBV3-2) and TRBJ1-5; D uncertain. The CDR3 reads CASSQDRGQPQHF. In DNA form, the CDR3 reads TGTGCCAGCAGCCAAGATCGTGGTCAGCCCCAGCATTTT.